This T cell receptor beta chain was captured by sequencing in a study of CD8 T cells in ankylosing spondylitis. MiXCR, run by TCRdb on the 5' RACE reads, gives a single entry per CDR3 protein. The sample gives 350,000 to 400,000 distinct CDR3 sequences, 20% of which show up once; roughly 14% is in the top ten. The CDR3 length is 14 residues. The V end was cut by 6 bases, the J end by 8 bases, with 17 bases between. Germline V gives CDR1 MNHEY, CDR2 SMNVEV (reference sequence). This clonotype was sampled from a male donor with ankylosing spondylitis or in good health (not recorded which). Sequenced input: blood, either unsorted or a sorted T cell fraction (not recorded which). The rearrangement links TRBV27 to TRBJ2-1; perhaps D is TRBD1 or TRBD2 (5 bases each). The CDR3 DNA follows: TGTGCCAGCAGGAGGGGAATGTTGGGCGATGAGCAGTTCTTC. Encoded protein: CASRRGMLGDEQFF.